These 6 T cell receptor beta chains came from one sample sequenced in a study of post-analysis software for immune sequencing data. Each TCR beta cDNA library carried unique molecular identifiers. Via MiXCR, TCRdb re-called the PCR reads, giving one row per CDR3 protein. This table holds 150,000 to 200,000 distinct CDR3 sequences, roughly 35% found once. Sequences were derived from blood, sampled after autologous hematopoietic stem cell transplantation. The receptors originated from a girl aged 10 to 17 with multiple sclerosis.

This chain uses TRBV6-6 with TRBJ2-4, with D perhaps TRBD2 (5 bases). The closer fit of TRBJ2-7 to the DNA end suggests the J call may be wrong. The CDR3 consists of 14 residues. The germline V gene encodes CDR1 MNHNY and CDR2 SVGAGI (reference sequence). The CDR3 DNA sequence: TGTGCCAGCAGTTACACCAAGAGGGACTACGAGCAGTACTTC. Protein: CASSYTKRDYEQYF.

The sample holds a few counts of this clonotype. Written as DNA, the CDR3 is TGTGCCAGCAGTCCGCACTACCGGGGCCTCTACCTGTACGAGCAGTACTTC. Protein: CASSPHYRGLYLYEQYF. The V and J genes are TRBV6-1 and TRBJ2-7, with D perhaps assigned TRBD1 or TRBD2 (5 bases each). Germline V gene sequence: CDR1 MNHNS, CDR2 SASEGT. The CDR3 is 17 amino acids. Trimming took off 5 bases at V and 4 bases at J, with 24 bases between the two ends.

The CDR3 nucleotides are TGTGCCAGCAGTTACTCGCTTACAGGGCGCCCCTACGAGCAGTACTTC. It is translated as CASSYSLTGRPYEQYF. The chain uses TRBV6-5 and TRBJ2-7, with TRBD1 as a possible D gene (6 bases). The CDR3 has 16 amino acids. Trimming cost V 0 bases and J 2 bases, with 14 bases left between them. CDR1 is MNHEY, CDR2 SVGAGI, per germline.

In this sample, this clonotype turned up a few times. The chain has TRBV12-3 or TRBV12-4 and TRBJ2-7; 10 bases map to TRBD2. Trimming took 4 bases from V and 3 from J; bases not matched to a gene: 6. The length of the CDR3 is 15 residues. In nucleotides, the CDR3 is TGTGCCAGCAGTTGGGGGGGACTAGCGAACTACGAGCAGTACTTC. It encodes CASSWGGLANYEQYF.

The rearrangement joins TRBV20-1 to TRBJ2-1; D gene unclear. Between the trimmed V and J ends, which lost 3 bases and 2 bases, there was a span of 11 bases. Germline CDR1 and CDR2: DFQATT and SNEGSKA (reference sequence). The CDR3 spans 14 residues. CDR3 protein: CSARASPAYNEQFF. CDR3 nucleotides: TGCAGTGCTAGGGCCTCCCCGGCCTACAATGAGCAGTTCTTC.

The sample holds a few counts of this clonotype. This rearrangement joins TRBV7-2 to TRBJ2-5, with TRBD2 identical over 10 bases. V trimming: 5 bases; J trimming: 6 bases; junction bases outside the gene matches: 9. Germline assignment: CDR1 SGHTA and CDR2 FQGNSA. The CDR3 is 15 residues long. Here the CDR3 reads CASSPAAGGPQTQYF. CDR3 in DNA: TGTGCCAGCAGCCCGGCAGCGGGAGGGCCCCAGACCCAGTACTTC.